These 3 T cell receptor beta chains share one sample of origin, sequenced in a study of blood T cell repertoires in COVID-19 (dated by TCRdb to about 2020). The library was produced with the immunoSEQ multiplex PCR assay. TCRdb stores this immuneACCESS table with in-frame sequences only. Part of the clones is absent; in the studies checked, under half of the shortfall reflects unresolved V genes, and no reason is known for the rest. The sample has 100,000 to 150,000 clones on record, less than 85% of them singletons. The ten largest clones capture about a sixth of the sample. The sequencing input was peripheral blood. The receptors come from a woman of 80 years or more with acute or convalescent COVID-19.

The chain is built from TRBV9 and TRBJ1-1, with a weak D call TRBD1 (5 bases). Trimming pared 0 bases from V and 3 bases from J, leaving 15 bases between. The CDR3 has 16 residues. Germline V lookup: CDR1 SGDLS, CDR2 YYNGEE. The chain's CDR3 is CASSVEVGAGDTEAFF. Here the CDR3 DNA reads TGTGCCAGCAGCGTAGAGGTAGGGGCGGGGGACACTGAAGCTTTCTTT.

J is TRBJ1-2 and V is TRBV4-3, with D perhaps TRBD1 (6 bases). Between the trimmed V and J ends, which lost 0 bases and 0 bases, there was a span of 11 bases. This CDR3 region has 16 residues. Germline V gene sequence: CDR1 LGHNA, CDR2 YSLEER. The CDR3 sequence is CASSQDPRGANYGYTF. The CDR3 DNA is TGCGCCAGCAGCCAAGATCCCAGGGGAGCTAACTATGGCTACACCTTC.

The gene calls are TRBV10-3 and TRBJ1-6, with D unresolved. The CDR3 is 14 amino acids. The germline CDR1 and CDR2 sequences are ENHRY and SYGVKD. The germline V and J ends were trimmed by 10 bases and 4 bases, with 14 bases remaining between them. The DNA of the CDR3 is TGTGCCACAGCCCACGGAGATTATAATTCACCCCTCCACTTT. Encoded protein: CATAHGDYNSPLHF.